Sequencing of this T cell receptor beta chain was carried out in a study of T cell responses to AZD1222 COVID-19 vaccine. Findings and caveats of the study: Spike-specific TCR breadth and depth rose after two AZD1222 doses. All repertoire sampling was performed exclusively after the peak T cell response. Of spike-specific TCRs, nearly half reportedly target regions left unmutated in variants. White British people made up most donors, females outnumbered males, and clonal diversity was possibly underestimated.

Sequencing used immunoSEQ multiplex PCR; TCRdb keeps in-frame clones, though not all of them. The data contain around 200,000 clones, about 91% of them seen just once; the ten biggest clones take up 0.49%. For this clone: Its antigen is unknown.

The material sequenced was peripheral blood, taken on day 0 of AZD1222 vaccination. This receptor was obtained from an adult in good health.

CDR3 nucleotide sequence: TGTGCCAGCAGTTACGATGGGAATGAGCAGTTCTTC. Translated, it gives CASSYDGNEQFF. The gene calls are TRBV6-2 or TRBV6-3 and TRBJ2-1; no clear D gene. Trimming pared 2 bases from V and 7 bases from J, leaving 6 bases between. The CDR3 contains 12 residues. CDR1 and CDR2 from the germline V gene are MNHEY and SVGEGT.